These 13 T cell receptor beta chains share one sample of origin, sequenced in a study of tumor and adjacent non-tumor tissue in lung cancer (dated by TCRdb to 2017 to 2018). The library was made by multiplex PCR. This sample was sequenced with an Illumina HiSeq 2500. Following protocols modified from ARM-PCR, the researchers constructed TCRbeta libraries through three rounds of nested PCR with primers (Table S4). TCRdb reprocessed the public reads (quality trimming at Q25 with fastp, clone calling with MiXCR) and kept in-frame beta chains. CDR3 protein duplicates are merged, each entry listing the most common genes and DNA. The sample records about 68,000 distinct CDR3 sequences, 50% to 60% of which are singletons. The top ten hold around 20% of the sample. RNA was isolated from bulk unsorted tissue, and RNA quality was assessed with a NanoDrop ND-1000 and an Agilent 2100. Sequenced input: lung tumor tissue. The receptors stem from a man aged 45-60 years with non-small cell lung cancer.

This clonotype showed up just a few times. One end of the junction does not line up with germline, which may come from a read error. J is TRBJ2-2 and V is TRBV10-2; 8 nucleotides match TRBD2. This CDR3 contains 14 residues. The germline V gene has CDR1 WSHSY and CDR2 SAAADI. In DNA, the CDR3 is TGCGCCAGCTTCCAAGCGGGAGTCACCGGGAAGCTGTTTTTT. Translation: CASFQAGVTGKLFF.

There are a few counts of this clonotype. Since a much larger clone is just one base distant, this may be a read error. This chain joins TRBV6-1 and TRBJ1-1, with D perhaps matching TRBD1 (5 bases). The germline V gene encodes CDR1 MNHNS and CDR2 SASEGT. The CDR3 loop spans 12 amino acids. Trimming took off 8 bases at V and 4 bases at J, with 11 bases between the two ends. The CDR3 protein is CASPAGLTEAFF. The CDR3, as DNA: TGTGCCAGCCCCGCGGGGCTCACTGAAGCTTTCTTT.

This clonotype was counted at least ten times. The chain employs TRBV10-1 and TRBJ2-3, with D possibly TRBD2 on 5 matching bases. Germline V CDR1 and CDR2: WNHNN, SYGVQD (reference sequence). Trimming cost V 10 bases and J 0 bases, with 14 bases left between them. The CDR3 has 14 amino acids. CDR3 bases: TGCGCCAACCCCCTCGAGGGAAGCACAGATACGCAGTATTTT. Translating gives CANPLEGSTDTQYF.

As for this clonotype: A much larger clone differs by one base, so this may be a read error. The V and J genes are TRBV7-9 and TRBJ1-4, with TRBD1 matching over 7 bases. V was clipped by 8 bases and J by 6 bases; unmatched bases: 9. Germline V CDR1 and CDR2: SEHNR, FQNEAQ (reference sequence). The CDR3 is 14 residues long. The CDR3 DNA is TGTGCCAGCTCACTGGGACAGCTACATGAAAAACTGTTTTTT. This sequence encodes CASSLGQLHEKLFF.

As for this clonotype: It may be a read error: a sequence one base away is much more abundant. The chain recombines TRBV10-2 with TRBJ2-3; tentative D call: TRBD2 (5 bases). CDR3 size: 19 residues. CDR1 and CDR2 (germline): WSHSY, SAAADI. DNA for the CDR3: TGCTCCAGCAGTGGGAGCTCCTCGGACGCGGGTGTTTCGACAGATACGCAGTATTTT. This sequence encodes CSSSGSSSDAGVSTDTQYF.

About this clonotype itself: A much larger clonotype is one base distant, so this may be a read error. CDR3 loop: CASSLWGNRGNQPQHF. For the CDR3, the DNA is TGTGCCAGCAGTTTGTGGGGGAACAGGGGAAATCAGCCCCAGCATTTT. The chain couples TRBV12-3 or TRBV12-4 to TRBJ1-5; 7 bases align to TRBD1. J was trimmed by 4 bases and V by 3 bases; bases with no gene match: 9. CDR3 length equals 16 residues.

A note on this clonotype: A much larger clonotype is one base distant, so this may be a read error. This rearrangement joins TRBV11-3 to TRBJ2-1; D gene uncertain. Germline lookup yields CDR1 SGHNT and CDR2 YENEEA. The CDR3 runs 11 residues. This chain's CDR3 is CASSNNNKQFF. The CDR3 DNA sequence: TGTGCCAGCAGCAACAACAATAAGCAGTTCTTC.

In the case of this clonotype: One base away lies a much larger clone, so this may be a sequencing read error. The chain combines TRBV6-5 with TRBJ1-2; no clear D. The length of the CDR3 is 15 residues. Germline V lookup: CDR1 MNHEY, CDR2 SVGAGI. CDR3 DNA: TGTGTCAGCAGTTACTCGCGTAGTCCTAACTATGGCTACACCTTC. Translation: CVSSYSRSPNYGYTF.

This clonotype was observed at least ten times. The rearrangement links TRBV6-1 to TRBJ2-7; 10 positions agree with TRBD1. This CDR3 is built from 15 residues. J gave up 2 bases and V 6 bases, and 7 bases lay outside the gene matches. Germline-derived CDR1 and CDR2 are MNHNS and SASEGT. Written as DNA, the CDR3 is TGTGCCAGCAGCTCGGCGGGGACAGGGGCCTACGAGCAGTACTTC. Translated, it gives CASSSAGTGAYEQYF.

The chain recombines TRBV20-1 with TRBJ2-7; D tentatively reads TRBD1 or TRBD2 (5 bases each). Per the germline V gene, CDR1 is DFQATT and CDR2 is SNEGSKA (reference sequence). CDR3 length: 17 residues. Between the trimmed V and J ends, which lost 6 bases and 4 bases, there was a span of 28 bases. In DNA form, the CDR3 reads TGCAGTGCCACGGATAACGGGGCTTTGGCGCCCCTTTACGAGCAGTACTTC. Encoded protein: CSATDNGALAPLYEQYF.

This clonotype was detected many times. The J gene is TRBJ1-6, the V gene TRBV4-1, with 7 bases identical to TRBD1. Germline CDR1 and CDR2: MGHRA and YSYEKL. There are 16 residues in the CDR3. V trimming: 4 bases; J trimming: 9 bases; junction bases outside the gene matches: 12. The CDR3 bases are TGCGCCAGCAGCCTTACTACCGGGACAGTGGGTTCACCCCTCCACTTT. It encodes CASSLTTGTVGSPLHF.

The chain recombines TRBV20-1 with TRBJ1-2; D gene uncertain. The CDR3 length is 11 residues. The germline CDR1 and CDR2 sequences are DFQATT and SNEGSKA (reference sequence). The V end lost 7 bases, the J end lost 5 bases, and 11 bases lay between the germline ends. The CDR3 nucleotides are TGCAGTGATAGCCCTTCTTATGGCTACACCTTC. Translating gives CSDSPSYGYTF.

This clonotype was detected ten times or more. The chain recombines TRBV12-3 or TRBV12-4 with TRBJ2-3, with D tentatively TRBD1 or TRBD2 (5 bases each). The CDR3 covers 16 residues. V shed 2 bases and J shed 1 base, with 13 bases lying between them. In DNA, the CDR3 is TGTGCCAGCAGTTTATACGGGACGGGTGGCACAGATACGCAGTATTTT. This encodes CASSLYGTGGTDTQYF.